The clone carrying this T cell receptor beta chain was counted a single time. Authors' analysis steps: From reference gene primer amplification, estimates of nucleated cell counts were derived. Libraries were prepared by immunoSEQ multiplex PCR; TCRdb keeps only in-frame clonotypes and omits some of them. The V and J calls and clone size were taken over from that table, and D and trimming were inferred from the DNA. Of 30,000 or so clones in the sample, roughly 90% were seen once. The data are from a study of blood T cell repertoires in COVID-19. As for the study in general: Spain, Italy and the United States supplied samples that represented acute and convalescent COVID-19. In each case, the material was cDNA or gDNA derived from T cells, B-cell-depleted T cells, or PBMCs.

The CDR3 consists of 14 residues. Germline V gives CDR1 KGHSH, CDR2 LQKENI. V dropped 0 bases and J dropped 4 bases, with 9 bases sitting between them. This clonotype was obtained from a human donor in a cohort sampled during active COVID-19. Sequenced material: peripheral blood. The rearrangement uses TRBV18 and TRBJ1-1; D not resolved. Here the CDR3 reads CASSPPSVATEAFF. Here the CDR3 DNA reads TGTGCCAGCTCACCACCATCGGTTGCCACTGAAGCTTTCTTT.